These 24 T cell receptor beta chains originate from one sample sequenced in a study of T cells in Graves' hyperthyroidism and ophthalmopathy. Amplified TCR beta CDR3 regions derived from RNA transcripts. First-round RT-PCR targeting the TCR CDR3 was performed with the HTBI primer set. TCRdb processed the multiplex PCR reads anew with MiXCR; each CDR3 protein has one entry. The data hold roughly 700,000 distinct CDR3 sequences, with 11% to 15% observed a single time. Sequences were obtained from blood. These receptor sequences come from a woman between 18 and 29 years old with Graves' hyperthyroidism.

This clonotype was observed at least ten times. The V call is TRBV11-2, the J call TRBJ2-7, with D unresolved. The ends were cut back, 7 bases at V and 3 bases at J, with 13 bases in the middle. The CDR3 runs 13 residues. Germline CDR1 SGHAT, CDR2 FQNNGV. CDR3 nucleotide sequence: TGTGCCAGCACCCCGGACCGTGGCTACGAGCAGTACTTC. Translating gives CASTPDRGYEQYF.

The CDR3 bases are TGTGCCTCCCCGGGGCTCTCTGGGGCCAACGTCCTGACTTTC. This codes for CASPGLSGANVLTF. The chain combines TRBV30 with TRBJ2-6; either TRBD1 or TRBD2 may supply D (5 bases each). V lost 7 bases to trimming and J lost 0 bases, with 10 bases between them. The germline V gene has CDR1 GTSNPN and CDR2 SVGIG (reference sequence). CDR3 length equals 14 residues.

The chain recombines TRBV4-1 with TRBJ2-5, with TRBD2 matching over 9 bases. The junction had 6 bases not matched to a gene; V was cut back by 2 bases and J by 2 bases. Germline V CDR1 and CDR2: MGHRA, YSYEKL. The CDR3 has 16 amino acids. The CDR3 bases are TGCGCCAGCAGCCAAAAATCTAGCGGGACTCAAGAGACCCAGTACTTC. This sequence encodes CASSQKSSGTQETQYF.

Regarding this clonotype: This may be a read error, as it is one base from a much larger clone. The V and J genes are TRBV12-3 or TRBV12-4 and TRBJ2-2; 9 bases map to TRBD2. The CDR3 is made up of 15 amino acids. The CDR3 sequence: CASTTREGGTGELLF. In DNA, the CDR3 is TGTGCCAGCACTACGCGGGAGGGCGGCACCGGGGAGCTGCTTTTT.

This clonotype showed up many times. The chain is built from TRBV18 and TRBJ1-5; D gene ambiguous. There are 15 residues in the CDR3. Trimming left V 2 bases short and J 6 bases short, with 14 bases between. Germline V gene sequence: CDR1 KGHSH, CDR2 LQKENI. The CDR3 region is CASSPGAGERQPQHF. The CDR3 DNA follows: TGTGCCAGCTCACCAGGCGCGGGTGAACGTCAGCCCCAGCATTTT.

The V gene is TRBV5-1, the J gene TRBJ2-1; D may correspond to TRBD1 or TRBD2 (5 bases each). This CDR3 is 15 amino acids long. Trimming stripped 1 base from V and 7 bases from J, with 15 bases between. Germline lookup yields CDR1 SGHRS and CDR2 YFSETQ. The CDR3 loop reads CASSLFRGPTNEQFF. The CDR3 DNA is TGCGCCAGCAGCTTGTTTAGGGGACCCACGAATGAGCAGTTCTTC.

This clonotype has at least ten counts. This chain connects TRBV3-1 to TRBJ2-7; 7 bases are shared with TRBD1. Germline CDR1 is LGHDT and CDR2 is YNNKEL (reference sequence). Trimming took 3 bases from V and 5 from J; bases not matched to a gene: 4. The CDR3 length is 13 residues. Here the CDR3 reads CASSQTGSDEQYF. The DNA for the CDR3 is TGTGCCAGCAGCCAGACAGGGTCGGACGAGCAGTACTTC.

Many counts were recorded for this clonotype. The V call is TRBV7-9, the J call TRBJ2-7; D might be TRBD1 (6 bases). V lost 5 bases and J 0 bases, leaving 14 bases between the germline ends. The CDR3 extends over 15 amino acids. The V gene's germline CDR1 is SEHNR and CDR2 FQNEAQ (reference sequence). The CDR3 spells CASSTVDRNSYEQYF. The CDR3 DNA is TGTGCCAGCAGCACGGTGGACAGAAACTCCTACGAGCAGTACTTC.

The genes are TRBV6-2 or TRBV6-3 and TRBJ1-3; D is unclear. From germline, CDR1 is MNHEY and CDR2 SVGEGT. The CDR3 sequence is 12 residues long. Deletions cut 7 bases from V and 5 bases from J, with 9 bases between. The CDR3 nucleotides read TGTGCCAGCACCCCCGGCCGAAACACCATATATTTT. Amino acid sequence: CASTPGRNTIYF.

There are a few counts of this clonotype. V usage is TRBV19 and J usage is TRBJ2-1; D unclear. The CDR3 runs 13 residues. Deletions cut 4 bases from V and 3 bases from J, with 7 bases between. Germline CDR1 reads LNHDA; CDR2 reads SQIVND (reference sequence). CDR3 coding DNA: TGTGCCAGTAGTACTTCCTTCTACAATGAGCAGTTCTTC. Translated: CASSTSFYNEQFF.

V gene TRBV4-1 combines with J gene TRBJ2-7, with D possibly TRBD1 on 6 matching bases. V was trimmed by 4 bases and J by 0 bases, leaving 25 bases between them. Germline CDR1 and CDR2: MGHRA and YSYEKL. CDR3 length: 19 residues. The CDR3 bases are TGCGCCAGCAGCCTCTATGGACCCCCCTCTCAGGGGAACTCCTACGAGCAGTACTTC. Its translation: CASSLYGPPSQGNSYEQYF.

The table lists this clonotype with many counts. This sequence joins TRBV28 and TRBJ1-1; 8 bases map to TRBD1. CDR1 is MDHEN and CDR2 is SYDVKM in the germline V gene. With 2 bases clipped from V and 4 bases from J, the junction kept 6 bases outside the gene matches. The CDR3 extends over 15 amino acids. The CDR3 DNA reads as TGTGCCAGCAGTTTAGGACAGGGCTTTCGCACTGAAGCTTTCTTT. Residues: CASSLGQGFRTEAFF.

This clonotype has at least ten counts. The rearrangement links TRBV6-1 to TRBJ2-5; 8 nucleotides line up with TRBD1. Germline CDR1 is MNHNS and CDR2 is SASEGT. The V gene end was trimmed by 6 bases and the J gene end by 4 bases; junction bases not matched to a gene: 16. The CDR3 loop spans 17 amino acids. This CDR3 is CASRNQQGARTLETQYF. Here the CDR3 DNA reads TGTGCCAGCAGAAACCAGCAGGGGGCGAGGACCCTAGAGACCCAGTACTTC.

The sample holds a few counts of this clonotype. V and J are TRBV5-1 and TRBJ2-5; D ambiguous. Trimming stripped 5 bases from V and 1 base from J, with 9 bases between. Per germline, CDR1 SGHRS and CDR2 YFSETQ. This CDR3 is built from 13 residues. The CDR3 protein is CASSVRSQETQYF. The CDR3 DNA reads TGCGCCAGCAGTGTCAGATCCCAAGAGACCCAGTACTTC.

This clonotype was found many times. J is TRBJ2-7 and V is TRBV7-2; either TRBD1 or TRBD2 may fit D (5 bases each). The V and J ends lost 5 bases and 3 bases respectively, with 11 bases between them. The CDR3 is made up of 13 amino acids. Germline V gives CDR1 SGHTA, CDR2 FQGNSA. This CDR3 reads CASSRGTDYEQYF. Here the CDR3 DNA reads TGTGCCAGCAGCCGAGGGACCGACTACGAGCAGTACTTC.

This clonotype turned up a few times. The genes are TRBV19 and TRBJ1-5; D possibly corresponds to TRBD1 (5 bases). V shed 2 bases and J shed 9 bases, with 8 bases lying between them. This CDR3 has 12 residues. From germline, CDR1 is LNHDA and CDR2 SQIVND (reference sequence). As DNA, the CDR3 is TGTGCCAGTAGTATATACGGGGGGCCCCAGCATTTT. Protein product: CASSIYGGPQHF.

This clonotype has more than one count but fewer than ten. The rearrangement joins TRBV5-5 to TRBJ2-1; D may match TRBD1 or TRBD2 (5 bases each). Germline V gene sequence: CDR1 SGHKS, CDR2 YYEKEE (reference sequence). V was cut by 5 bases and J by 12 bases, with 18 bases left in between. The CDR3 extends over 13 amino acids. CDR3 sequence: CASRHGWVGVQFF. In DNA, the CDR3 is TGTGCCAGCAGACACGGGTGGGTGGGGGTGCAGTTCTTC.

This clonotype came up many times. The chain is built from TRBV7-2 and TRBJ2-1, with unresolved D. The V gene's germline CDR1 is SGHTA and CDR2 FQGNSA. Trimming stripped 5 bases from V and 3 bases from J, with 8 bases between. The CDR3 length is 13 residues. The CDR3 DNA reads as TGTGCCAGCAGCATTGATTTCTACAATGAGCAGTTCTTC. Translation gives CASSIDFYNEQFF.

The chain employs TRBV7-2 and TRBJ2-7; tentatively, D is TRBD1 (6 bases). The germline CDR1 and CDR2 sequences are SGHTA and FQGNSA. Trimming left V 1 base short and J 4 bases short, with 20 bases between. This CDR3 is built from 17 residues. DNA for the CDR3: TGTGCCAGCAGCTTAGTGCTGGACAGCCTGGATAGTTACGAGCAGTACTTC. It translates to CASSLVLDSLDSYEQYF.

This clonotype showed up just a few times. This chain uses TRBV29-1 with TRBJ2-1; 13 bases agree with TRBD2. Germline CDR1 is SQVTM and CDR2 is ANQGSEA. Germline trimming cut 4 bases from V and 6 bases from J; bases unmatched to any gene: 6. The CDR3 sequence is 15 residues long. The CDR3 sequence: CSVAGLAGEFNEQFF. In DNA form, the CDR3 reads TGCAGCGTTGCAGGACTAGCGGGAGAGTTCAATGAGCAGTTCTTC.

This clonotype appeared many times. The genes are TRBV18 and TRBJ1-2; 7 bases match TRBD1. In germline, CDR1 is KGHSH, CDR2 LQKENI. The CDR3 runs 15 residues. V shed 0 bases and J 7 bases; nucleotides not matched to a gene: 8. In nucleotides, the CDR3 is TGTGCCAGCTCACCACCGTCTCACAGGGGCTCTGGCTACACCTTC. Protein: CASSPPSHRGSGYTF.

This clonotype occurred many times. V and J are TRBV3-1 and TRBJ1-5; perhaps TRBD1 as D (5 bases). Germline CDR1 reads LGHDT; CDR2 reads YNNKEL (reference sequence). The V and J ends lost 0 bases and 7 bases respectively, with 13 bases between them. CDR3 length: 15 residues. The CDR3 sequence: CASSQDLGPGQPQHF. Written as DNA, the CDR3 is TGTGCCAGCAGCCAAGATTTGGGACCTGGGCAGCCCCAGCATTTT. Using reference TRBV3-1 and TRBJ1-5 for the parts outside the CDR3, the full variable domain is DTAVSQTPKYLVTQMGNDKSIKCEQNLGHDTMYWYKQDSKKFLKIMFSYNNKELIINETVPNRFSPKSPDKAHLNLHINSLELGDSAVYFCASSQDLGPGQPQHFGDGTRLSIL.

This clonotype was recorded a few times. CDR3 bases: TGTGCCAGCAGTTTCCCCCCTCTGGCAGATACGCAGTATTTT. This encodes CASSFPPLADTQYF. This sequence joins TRBV12-3 or TRBV12-4 and TRBJ2-3; D is unresolved. Trimming took 3 bases from V and 4 from J, leaving 11 bases between them. This CDR3 is 14 amino acids long.

V and J are TRBV6-6 and TRBJ1-5; TRBD1 is a possible D gene (5 bases). V gave up 0 bases and J gave up 6 bases, with 9 bases separating them. Germline V gives CDR1 MNHNY, CDR2 SVGAGI (reference sequence). CDR3 length equals 14 residues. CDR3 DNA sequence: TGTGCCAGCAGTTACTCCCGTGGGGGTCAGCCCCAGCATTTT. This sequence encodes CASSYSRGGQPQHF.